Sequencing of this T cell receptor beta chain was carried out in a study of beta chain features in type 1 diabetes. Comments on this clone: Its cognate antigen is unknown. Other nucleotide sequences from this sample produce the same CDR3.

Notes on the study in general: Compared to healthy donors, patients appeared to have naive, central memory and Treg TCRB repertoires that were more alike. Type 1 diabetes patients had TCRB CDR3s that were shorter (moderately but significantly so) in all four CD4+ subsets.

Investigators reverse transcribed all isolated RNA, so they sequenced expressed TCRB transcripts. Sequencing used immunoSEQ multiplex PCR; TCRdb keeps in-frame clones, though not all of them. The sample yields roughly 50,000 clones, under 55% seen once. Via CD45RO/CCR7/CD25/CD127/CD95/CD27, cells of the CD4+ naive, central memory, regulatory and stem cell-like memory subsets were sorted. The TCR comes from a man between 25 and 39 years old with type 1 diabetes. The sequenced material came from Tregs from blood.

CDR3 sequence (DNA): TGCGCCAGCAGCCCTGGACAGAACACCGGGGAGCTGTTTTTT. Protein product: CASSPGQNTGELFF. This chain uses TRBV5-1 with TRBJ2-2; D is perhaps TRBD1 (5 bases). CDR1 and CDR2 from the germline V gene are SGHRS and YFSETQ. The CDR3 has 14 residues. V was trimmed by 4 bases and J by 1 base, leaving 8 bases between them.